The TCR beta chain described here comes from a study of cytomegalovirus exposure and HLA in healthy donors. This clone has more than one count but fewer than ten. V gave up 6 bases and J gave up 5 bases; unmatched junction bases: 9. CDR1 and CDR2 (germline): SGHAT, FQNNGV. The CDR3 extends over 15 amino acids. Researchers ran the PCR with 60 Vbeta and 13 Jbeta primers. Libraries were prepared by immunoSEQ multiplex PCR; TCRdb keeps only in-frame clonotypes and omits some of them. The sample lists roughly 200,000 clones, roughly 85% occurring once. The TCR was taken from a woman in her thirties or forties in good health and CMV-seronegative. Sequencing was performed on PBMCs. V usage is TRBV11-2 and J usage is TRBJ2-5, with 10 bases matching TRBD1. CDR3 nucleotide sequence: TGTGCCAGCAGGGCGGGGACAGGGGTTTGGGAGACCCAGTACTTC. Its protein product is CASRAGTGVWETQYF.